The next 10 T cell receptor beta chains were all read from a single sample in a study of cytomegalovirus exposure and HLA in healthy donors. The PCR was carried out with 60 Vbeta primers and 13 Jbeta primers. TCRdb's copy holds only in-frame clones and misses some; the assay was immunoSEQ multiplex PCR. The sample lists about 120,000 clones; about 80% were seen once. Sequenced input: PBMCs. Receptors originate from a woman aged 18-30 years in good health and CMV-seronegative.

V is TRBV5-1 and J is TRBJ1-2, with TRBD1 identical over 8 bases. The ends lost 3 bases at V and 6 bases at J; junction bases unmatched: 16. This CDR3 has 17 residues. Germline V CDR1 and CDR2: SGHRS, YFSETQ. The CDR3: CASSSKYGTGIRDGYTF. Written as DNA, the CDR3 is TGCGCCAGCAGCTCAAAGTACGGGACAGGTATTCGGGATGGCTACACCTTC.

The chain recombines TRBV19 with TRBJ2-1, with 8 bases identical to TRBD2. The V gene end was trimmed by 1 base and the J gene end by 14 bases; junction bases not matched to a gene: 10. The CDR3 totals 14 residues. Germline V lookup: CDR1 LNHDA, CDR2 SQIVND (reference sequence). The chain's CDR3 is CASSIGSGIPGEFF. CDR3 in DNA: TGTGCCAGTAGTATAGGTAGCGGGATCCCCGGGGAGTTCTTC.

This clone was seen only once. The chain has TRBV5-1 and TRBJ2-3; 9 bases are a match to TRBD2. This CDR3 is built from 17 residues. In germline, CDR1 is SGHRS, CDR2 YFSETQ. The trim removed 0 bases at V and 6 bases at J, leaving 11 bases unmatched. The CDR3 nucleotides read TGCGCCAGCAGCTTGGAATTTATAGCGGGGGCTTCGGATACGCAGTATTTT. This codes for CASSLEFIAGASDTQYF. Full variable domain (remainder filled in from reference TRBV5-1 and TRBJ2-3): KAGVTQTPRYLIKTRGQQVTLSCSPISGHRSVSWYQQTPGQGLQFLFEYFSETQRNKGNFPGRFSGRQFSNSRSEMNVSTLELGDSALYLCASSLEFIAGASDTQYFGPGTRLTVL.

This clone turned up a few times. J is TRBJ2-1 and V is TRBV29-1; a weak D match, TRBD2 (6 bases). V was cut by 1 base and J by 11 bases, with 15 bases left in between. The CDR3 has 13 residues. CDR1 and CDR2 from the germline V gene are SQVTM and ANQGSEA. CDR3 nucleotides: TGCAGCGTTGAAGCGGAAGTGGAGGGGCAGCAGTTCTTC. It translates to CSVEAEVEGQQFF.

The chain has TRBV5-4 and TRBJ2-3; maybe TRBD1 (7 bases). Trimming shortened V by 5 bases and J by 7 bases, and 20 bases separated the two germline ends. The CDR3 has 15 amino acids. Germline values: CDR1 SGHNT, CDR2 YYREEE (reference sequence). The CDR3 loop is CASSSRQGGLNTQYF. The CDR3 DNA follows: TGTGCCAGCAGTTCTCGACAGGGAGGTCTAAATACGCAGTATTTT.

The chain employs TRBV5-1 and TRBJ1-1; 9 nucleotides agree with TRBD1. The J segment lost 7 bases and the V segment lost 4 bases, leaving 5 bases of the junction unmatched. Germline V gives CDR1 SGHRS, CDR2 YFSETQ. The CDR3 has 13 residues. The CDR3 sequence: CASSPGQGIEAFF. The CDR3 DNA reads as TGCGCCAGCAGCCCCGGACAGGGGATTGAAGCTTTCTTT.

The chain has TRBV29-1 and TRBJ2-1; 7 positions match TRBD1. The germline V gene has CDR1 SQVTM and CDR2 ANQGSEA. V shed 7 bases, J shed 1 base, and the junction held 1 base outside the gene matches. This CDR3 spans 12 amino acids. The CDR3 spells CSGGQSYNEQFF. DNA for the CDR3: TGCAGCGGGGGACAGTCCTACAATGAGCAGTTCTTC.

The DNA for the CDR3 is TGTGCCAGCAGTGAAGGCCAGGGGGCTGACACCATATATTTT. Translation gives CASSEGQGADTIYF. The chain couples TRBV2 to TRBJ1-3, with TRBD1 identical over 8 bases. J was trimmed by 8 bases and V by 1 base; bases with no gene match: 4. This CDR3 is built from 14 residues. Germline V CDR1 and CDR2: SNHLY, FYNNEI.

The chain couples TRBV7-6 to TRBJ2-2; 8 positions agree with TRBD1. This CDR3 spans 17 amino acids. Germline V lookup: CDR1 SGHVS, CDR2 FNYEAQ. V trimming: 2 bases; J trimming: 1 base; junction bases outside the gene matches: 6. DNA for the CDR3: TGTGCCAGCAGCTTACCAGGACAGGGTTGGAACACCGGGGAGCTGTTTTTT. Protein: CASSLPGQGWNTGELFF.

This clone is a singleton in its sample. This chain joins TRBV7-7 and TRBJ1-2, with D maybe TRBD1 (5 bases). This CDR3 is 16 amino acids long. Trimming took off 3 bases at V and 3 bases at J, with 17 bases between the two ends. From germline, CDR1 is SSHAT and CDR2 FNYEAQ (reference sequence). The CDR3, as DNA: TGTGCCAGCAGCTTCGGTCTTCAGGGTTTCGACTATGGCTACACCTTC. Protein product: CASSFGLQGFDYGYTF.